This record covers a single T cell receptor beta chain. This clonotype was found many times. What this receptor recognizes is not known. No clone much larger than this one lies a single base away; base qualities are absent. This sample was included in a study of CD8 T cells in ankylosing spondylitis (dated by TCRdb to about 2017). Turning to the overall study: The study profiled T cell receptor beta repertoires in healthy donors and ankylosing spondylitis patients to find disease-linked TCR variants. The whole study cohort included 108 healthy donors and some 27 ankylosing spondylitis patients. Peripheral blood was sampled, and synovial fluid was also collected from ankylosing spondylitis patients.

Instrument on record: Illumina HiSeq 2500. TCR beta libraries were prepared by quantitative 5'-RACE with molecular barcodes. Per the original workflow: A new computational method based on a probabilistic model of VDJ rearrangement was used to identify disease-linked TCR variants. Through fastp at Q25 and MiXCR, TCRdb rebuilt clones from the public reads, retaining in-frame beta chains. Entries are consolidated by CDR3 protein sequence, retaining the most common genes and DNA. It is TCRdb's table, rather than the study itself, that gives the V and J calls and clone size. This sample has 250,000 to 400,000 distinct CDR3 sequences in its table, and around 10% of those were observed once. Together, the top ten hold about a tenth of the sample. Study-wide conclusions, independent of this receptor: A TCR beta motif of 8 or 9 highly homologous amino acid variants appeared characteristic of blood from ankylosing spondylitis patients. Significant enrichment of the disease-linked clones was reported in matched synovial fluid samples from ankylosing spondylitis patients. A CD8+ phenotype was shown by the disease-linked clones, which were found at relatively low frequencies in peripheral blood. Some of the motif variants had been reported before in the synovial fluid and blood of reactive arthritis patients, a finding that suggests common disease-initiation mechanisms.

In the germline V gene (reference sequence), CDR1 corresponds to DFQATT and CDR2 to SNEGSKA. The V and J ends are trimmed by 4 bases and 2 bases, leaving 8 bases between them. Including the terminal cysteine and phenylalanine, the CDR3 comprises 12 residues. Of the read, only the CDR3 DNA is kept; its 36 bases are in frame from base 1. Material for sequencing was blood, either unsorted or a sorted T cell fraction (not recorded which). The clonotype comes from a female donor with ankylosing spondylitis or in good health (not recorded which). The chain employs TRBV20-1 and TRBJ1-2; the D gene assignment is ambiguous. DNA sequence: TGCAGTGCTACTCCCGGAAACTATGGCTACACCTTC. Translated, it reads CSATPGNYGYTF.